This T cell receptor beta chain was recorded in a study of shared T cell receptors in the human thymus. Profiled with immunoSEQ multiplex PCR; TCRdb holds only in-frame clones, not every one. The sample yields about 660,000 clones, roughly 90% seen once. Trimming shortened V by 3 bases and J by 9 bases, and 13 bases separated the two germline ends. Germline lookup yields CDR1 SGDLS and CDR2 YYNGEE. The CDR3 is 13 residues long. This clone was counted between two and nine times. This sample also appeared in a second study, on human thymus T cells. Per that paper: The sample donors, healthy Finnish infants, were having corrective surgery for congenital heart defects. Resections from corrective heart surgery provided thymus tissue. Thymic as well as blood repertoires seemed to favor certain V and J genes unevenly.

The sample consisted of thymocytes. The chain carries TRBV9 and TRBJ2-1, with D possibly TRBD2 on 7 matching bases. The sequence was obtained from a boy under three years old with a congenital heart defect. This CDR3 is CASSANRGGEQFF. CDR3 DNA sequence: TGTGCCAGCAGCGCCAATAGGGGGGGTGAGCAGTTCTTC.